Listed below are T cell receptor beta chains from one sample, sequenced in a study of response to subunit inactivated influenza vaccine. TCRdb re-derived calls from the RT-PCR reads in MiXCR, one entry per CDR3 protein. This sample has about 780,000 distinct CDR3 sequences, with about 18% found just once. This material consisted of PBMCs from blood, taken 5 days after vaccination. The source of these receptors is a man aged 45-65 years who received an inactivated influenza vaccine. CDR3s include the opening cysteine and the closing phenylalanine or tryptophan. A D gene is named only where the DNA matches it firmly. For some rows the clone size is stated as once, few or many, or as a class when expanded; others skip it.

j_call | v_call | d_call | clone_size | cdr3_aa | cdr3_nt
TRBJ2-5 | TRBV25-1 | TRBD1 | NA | CASSVPGQGAIETQYF | TGTGCCAGCAGTGTCCCGGGACAGGGGGCTATTGAGACCCAGTACTTC
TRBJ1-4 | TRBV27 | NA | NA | CASSLGNWAYPEKLFF | TGTGCCAGCAGTTTAGGGAACTGGGCCTACCCTGAAAAACTGTTTTTT
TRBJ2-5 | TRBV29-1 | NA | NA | CSAPKRETQYF | TGCAGCGCTCCCAAAAGGGAGACCCAGTACTTC
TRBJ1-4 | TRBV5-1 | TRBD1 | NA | CASSWGQGRPNEKLFF | TGCGCCAGCAGCTGGGGACAGGGTCGGCCTAATGAAAAACTGTTTTTT
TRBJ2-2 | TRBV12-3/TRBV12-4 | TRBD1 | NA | CASSLRDRGGTGELFF | TGTGCCAGCAGTCTCCGGGACAGGGGTGGCACCGGGGAGCTGTTTTTT
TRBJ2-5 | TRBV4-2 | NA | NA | CASSQDPARYQETQYF | TGTGCCAGCAGCCAAGATCCGGCCCGGTACCAAGAGACCCAGTACTTC
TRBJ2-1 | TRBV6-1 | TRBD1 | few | CASSWGTGNYNEQFF | TGTGCCAGCAGCTGGGGGACAGGGAACTACAATGAGCAGTTCTTC
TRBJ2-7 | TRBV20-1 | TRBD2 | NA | CSAPILAGGGEQYF | TGCAGTGCCCCGATCCTAGCGGGGGGTGGGGAGCAGTACTTC
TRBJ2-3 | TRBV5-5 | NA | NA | CASSLGGTIRTDTQYF | TGTGCCAGCAGCTTGGGTGGGACAATTCGCACAGATACGCAGTATTTT
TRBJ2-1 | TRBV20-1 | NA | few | CSARDFYSYNEQFF | TGCAGTGCTAGAGACTTTTACTCCTACAATGAGCAGTTCTTC
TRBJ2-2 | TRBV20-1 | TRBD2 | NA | CSARRGGLGTGELFF | TGCAGTGCTAGGCGGGGGGGCCTCGGCACCGGGGAGCTGTTTTTT
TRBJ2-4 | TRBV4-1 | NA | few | CACSQAGLAKNIQYF | TGCGCCTGCAGCCAAGCTGGGCTAGCCAAAAACATTCAGTACTTC
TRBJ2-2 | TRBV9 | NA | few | CASSGRPGTYTGELFF | TGTGCCAGCAGCGGTCGGCCTGGCACGTACACCGGGGAGCTGTTTTTT
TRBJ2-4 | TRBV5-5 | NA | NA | CASSLVQKNIQYF | TGTGCCAGCAGCTTGGTACAGAAAAACATTCAGTACTTC
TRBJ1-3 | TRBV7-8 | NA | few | CASSFNPLRDGSGNTIYF | TGTGCCAGCAGCTTCAACCCCCTCCGGGACGGCTCTGGAAACACCATATATTTT
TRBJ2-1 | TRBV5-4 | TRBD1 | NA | CASSSTGQGIEQFF | TGTGCCAGCAGCTCAACGGGACAGGGTATTGAGCAGTTCTTC
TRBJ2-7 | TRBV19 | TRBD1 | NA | CASSRSGTGLYEQYF | TGTGCCAGTAGCCGATCCGGGACAGGATTATACGAGCAGTACTTC
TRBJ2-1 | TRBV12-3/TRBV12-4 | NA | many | CASTPMGVVPYNEQFF | TGTGCCAGCACTCCGATGGGGGTGGTTCCCTACAATGAGCAGTTCTTC
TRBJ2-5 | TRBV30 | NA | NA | CAWSVMSQETQYF | TGTGCCTGGAGTGTTATGAGCCAAGAGACCCAGTACTTC
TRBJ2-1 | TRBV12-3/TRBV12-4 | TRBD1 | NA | CASSLRVTGGIMDNEQFF | TGTGCCAGCAGTCTAAGGGTAACAGGGGGAATCATGGACAATGAGCAGTTCTTC
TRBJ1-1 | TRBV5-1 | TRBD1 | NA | CASSWGGQAKIPGEAFF | TGCGCCAGCAGCTGGGGGGGACAGGCCAAAATCCCCGGTGAAGCTTTCTTT
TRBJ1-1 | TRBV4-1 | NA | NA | CASSTWVGTAEAFF | TGCGCCAGCAGTACATGGGTCGGGACCGCTGAAGCTTTCTTT
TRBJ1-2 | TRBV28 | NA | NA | CASSLLPGLTYGYTF | TGTGCCAGCAGTTTATTACCCGGTTTAACCTATGGCTACACCTTC
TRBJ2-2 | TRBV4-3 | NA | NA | CASSQAGTWTGELFF | TGCGCCAGCAGCCAAGCCGGGACTTGGACCGGGGAGCTGTTTTTT
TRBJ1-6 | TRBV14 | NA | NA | CASSQRGADSYNSPLHF | TGTGCCAGCAGCCAAAGGGGGGCAGACAGCTATAATTCACCCCTCCACTTT
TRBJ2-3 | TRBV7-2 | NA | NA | CASTPTRVGTDTQYF | TGTGCCAGCACCCCCACCAGGGTCGGCACAGATACGCAGTATTTT
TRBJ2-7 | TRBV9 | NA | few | CASSVATGAAYEQYF | TGTGCCAGCAGCGTAGCTACGGGGGCAGCCTACGAGCAGTACTTC
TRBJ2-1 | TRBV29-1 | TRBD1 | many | CSVGTGGTPHNEQFF | TGCAGCGTAGGGACAGGGGGCACCCCCCACAATGAGCAGTTCTTC
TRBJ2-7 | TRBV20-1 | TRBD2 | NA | CSAREGAGGPSYEQYF | TGCAGTGCTAGAGAGGGGGCGGGAGGGCCGTCATACGAGCAGTACTTC
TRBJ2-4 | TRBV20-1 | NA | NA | CSARVGHNIQYF | TGCAGTGCTAGGGTTGGACACAACATTCAGTACTTC
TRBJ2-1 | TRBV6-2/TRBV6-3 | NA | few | CASTGASYNEQFF | TGTGCCAGCACGGGGGCGTCCTACAATGAGCAGTTCTTC
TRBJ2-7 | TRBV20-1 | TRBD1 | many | CRGDRGKEQYF | TGCAGGGGGGACAGGGGTAAAGAGCAGTACTTC
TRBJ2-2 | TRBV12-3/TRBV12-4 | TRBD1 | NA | CASNPGQTTGELFF | TGTGCCAGCAATCCGGGACAGACCACCGGGGAGCTGTTTTTT
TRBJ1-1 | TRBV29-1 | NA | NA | CSVGALGATEAFF | TGCAGCGTTGGTGCCCTCGGGGCTACTGAAGCTTTCTTT
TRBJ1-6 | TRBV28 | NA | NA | CASRVRAYNSPLHF | TGTGCCAGCAGAGTCCGGGCCTATAATTCACCCCTCCACTTT